One T cell receptor (beta chain) is described in this entry. This entry is derived from a study of T cells in Graves' hyperthyroidism and ophthalmopathy. Amplification of TCR beta CDR3 regions used RNA as the template. TCR CDR3 regions were first amplified by RT-PCR with HTBI primers. TCRdb used MiXCR to reprocess the multiplex PCR reads, holding one entry per CDR3 protein. Among hundreds of thousands of distinct CDR3 sequences listed, 15% were seen once. The CDR3 extends over 18 amino acids. The V and J ends lost 4 bases and 4 bases, in that order; junction bases with no gene match: 15. CDR1 is LNHDA, CDR2 SQIVND, per germline (reference sequence).

The sample comprised blood. The rearrangement joins TRBV19 to TRBJ2-1, with TRBD1 identical over 8 bases. The sequence was collected from a woman aged 30 to 39 with Graves' hyperthyroidism. CDR3 DNA sequence: TGTGCCAGTAGTACGCCTGCCCTCAGGGGGCCCTCGTACAATGAGCAGTTCTTC. It translates to CASSTPALRGPSYNEQFF.